These 3 T cell receptor beta chains originate from one sample sequenced in a study of breast tumors, draining lymph nodes, adjacent tissues. Breast cancer patients provided tissue from their axillary draining lymph nodes. TCRdb processed the multiplex PCR reads anew with MiXCR; each CDR3 protein has one entry. The table records 200,000 to 300,000 distinct CDR3 sequences, 30% to 35% of them present only once. Sequencing was carried out using axillary lymph node tissue. The receptors were gathered from a female donor with breast cancer. Some clones in this sample may be carry-over from other donors' samples.

As regards this clonotype: A much larger clone differs by one base, so this may be a read error. The chain has TRBV5-6 and TRBJ2-6; D is undetermined. Germline CDR1 reads SGHDT; CDR2 reads YYEEEE. The CDR3 consists of 14 residues. V dropped 0 bases and J dropped 6 bases, with 7 bases sitting between them. CDR3 DNA sequence: TGTGCCAGCAGCTTGGTGTCCGCGGCCAACGTCCTGACTTTC. Its protein is CASSLVSAANVLTF.

This clonotype was observed at least ten times. The V call is TRBV30, the J call TRBJ2-7; 7 nucleotides align to TRBD1. CDR1 and CDR2 from the germline V gene are GTSNPN and SVGIG (reference sequence). Trimming at V came to 4 bases and at J to 6 bases, leaving 3 bases not matched to a gene. CDR3 length equals 11 residues. The CDR3 nucleotides read TGTGCCTGGAAGACAGGGTTCGAGCAGTACTTC. Its protein product is CAWKTGFEQYF.

This clonotype was picked up many times. The chain couples TRBV29-1 to TRBJ1-2; tentative D call: TRBD1 (5 bases). The germline V gene encodes CDR1 SQVTM and CDR2 ANQGSEA. The CDR3 is 14 amino acids. V shed 4 bases and J shed 0 bases, with 12 bases lying between them. The CDR3 loop reads CSVGQRGSNYGYTF. In DNA, the CDR3 is TGCAGCGTTGGTCAAAGGGGTTCTAACTATGGCTACACCTTC.